This is a list of T cell receptor beta chains from one sample in a study of cytomegalovirus exposure and HLA in healthy donors. Assay used: immunoSEQ multiplex PCR; TCRdb lists only in-frame clones, some missing. Of 70,000 to 90,000 clones listed, under 80% are singletons. The sample taken for sequencing was PBMCs. The source is a man in his sixties in good health and CMV-seropositive. CDR3s include the opening cysteine and the closing phenylalanine or tryptophan. D genes are given only for firm matches. Only part of the rows carry a size: once, few, many, or a class if the clone is expanded.

DNA,CDR3,J,size,D,V
TGCGCCAGCAGCTTGCAGGGTAGCACAGATACGCAGTATTTT,CASSLQGSTDTQYF,TRBJ2-3,-,-,TRBV5-1
TGTGCCAGCATGTTGTACGGGAGTGTAGAGACCCAGTACTTC,CASMLYGSVETQYF,TRBJ2-5,-,-,TRBV6-1
TGTGCCAGTAGCCCGGGACTAGCTTACAATGAGCAGTTCTTC,CASSPGLAYNEQFF,TRBJ2-1,few,TRBD2,TRBV19
TGCGCCAGCAGTAGCGACCTAGGACTCGGCGAGCAGTACTTC,CASSSDLGLGEQYF,TRBJ2-7,-,-,TRBV10-1
TGTGCCAGCTCACCCTCATTAAGAAGCGGGGACACAGATACGCAGTATTTT,CASSPSLRSGDTDTQYF,TRBJ2-3,-,TRBD2,TRBV18
TGTGCCAGCAGGAGGACAGGGGGCACGAGCACTGAAGCTTTCTTT,CASRRTGGTSTEAFF,TRBJ1-1,-,TRBD1,TRBV5-4
TGTGCCAGTAACCGGGGGGGCGGGGCCAACGTCCTGACTTTC,CASNRGGGANVLTF,TRBJ2-6,-,TRBD2,TRBV19
TGTGCCAGCAGTTTGTCGATCAGAAAAGAGACCCAGTACTTC,CASSLSIRKETQYF,TRBJ2-5,-,-,TRBV28
TGTGCCAGCAGTGAAGCGCTGGGACAGGCGAGAAACACCATATATTTT,CASSEALGQARNTIYF,TRBJ1-3,-,TRBD1,TRBV6-1
TGTGCCAGCAGCTTCGGACGGGGGGGGGACACCGGGGAGCTGTTTTTT,CASSFGRGGDTGELFF,TRBJ2-2,few,TRBD2,TRBV7-6
TGTGCCAGCAGTTCCGGGACAGGGGGCACTAACTATGGCTACACCTTC,CASSSGTGGTNYGYTF,TRBJ1-2,-,TRBD1,TRBV6-6
TGTGCCAGCAGCCCAGGACAGAGCTCCTATAATTCACCCCTCCACTTT,CASSPGQSSYNSPLHF,TRBJ1-6,-,-,TRBV7-9
TGTGCCAGCAGCCCCCAGGGGGCTAGGTCCAGCCAGCCCCAGCATTTT,CASSPQGARSSQPQHF,TRBJ1-5,-,TRBD1,TRBV7-2
TGTGCCAGCGGAGCTCAGACAGGGCGCGATCTTGAAGCTTTCTTT,CASGAQTGRDLEAFF,TRBJ1-1,once,TRBD1,TRBV6-5
TGCGCCAGCACTGCCCTAGCGGGAGCCTACAATGAGCAGTTCTTC,CASTALAGAYNEQFF,TRBJ2-1,-,TRBD2,TRBV5-1
TGCGCCAGCAGCTACCTAAACACCGGGGAGCTGTTTTTT,CASSYLNTGELFF,TRBJ2-2,-,-,TRBV10-1
TGCGCCAGCAGCCAGCGGCTTTCGGGCTACGAGCAGTACTTC,CASSQRLSGYEQYF,TRBJ2-7,-,-,TRBV4-1
TGTGCCAGTAGTATAGAGGTGGGGCGCTTCCACGAGCAGTACTTC,CASSIEVGRFHEQYF,TRBJ2-7,-,-,TRBV19
TGCAGCTCCGACGGAGCAGAGAACACTGAAGCTTTCTTT,CSSDGAENTEAFF,TRBJ1-1,-,-,TRBV29-1
TGTGCCAGCAGTTTATGGGGGAGGGCCGGCGGAGGTACAGATACGCAGTATTTT,CASSLWGRAGGGTDTQYF,TRBJ2-3,-,TRBD2,TRBV28
TGTGCCAGCAGTTACTCCGAGGGCTACGAGCAGTACTTC,CASSYSEGYEQYF,TRBJ2-7,-,-,TRBV6-5
TGTGCCAGCAGTTACATGGAGAAGACTGAAGCTTTCTTT,CASSYMEKTEAFF,TRBJ1-1,-,-,TRBV6-6
TGTGCCAGCAGCTTGTTTCTGGACAGGGGCTTCCTCTCAGAGGGCTACACCTTC,CASSLFLDRGFLSEGYTF,TRBJ1-2,-,TRBD1,TRBV5-6
TGTGCCAGCAGTCCCGGACTGATAGCCGGGGAGCTGTTTTTT,CASSPGLIAGELFF,TRBJ2-2,-,-,TRBV27
TGTGCCAGCAGTTACTGGCAGGGTAGCAATGAGCAGTTCTTC,CASSYWQGSNEQFF,TRBJ2-1,-,-,TRBV6-5
TGTGCCAGCAGCTTAGAGTACAGGGGGCGAACTGAAGCTTTCTTT,CASSLEYRGRTEAFF,TRBJ1-1,-,TRBD1,TRBV7-2